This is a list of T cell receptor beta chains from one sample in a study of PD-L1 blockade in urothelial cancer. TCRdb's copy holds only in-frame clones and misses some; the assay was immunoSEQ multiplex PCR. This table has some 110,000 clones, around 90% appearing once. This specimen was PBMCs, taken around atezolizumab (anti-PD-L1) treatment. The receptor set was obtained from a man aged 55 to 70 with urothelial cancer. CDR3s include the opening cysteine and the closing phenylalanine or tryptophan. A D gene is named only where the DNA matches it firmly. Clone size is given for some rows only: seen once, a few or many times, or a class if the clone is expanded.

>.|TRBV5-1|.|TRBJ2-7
CASSDVGLGAVYEQYF
TGCGCCAGCAGCGATGTAGGACTCGGAGCGGTCTACGAGCAGTACTTC
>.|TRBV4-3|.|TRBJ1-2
CASSPSPTGTYGYTF
TGCGCCAGCAGCCCTTCTCCGACAGGTACCTATGGCTACACCTTC
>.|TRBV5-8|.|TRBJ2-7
CASSLGGEQYF
TGTGCCAGCAGCTTGGGAGGCGAGCAGTACTTC
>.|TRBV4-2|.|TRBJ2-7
CASSQERGYEQYF
TGTGCCAGCAGCCAAGAAAGGGGCTACGAGCAGTACTTC
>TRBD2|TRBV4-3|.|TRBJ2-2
CASSQEGGLAGEYTGELFF
TGCGCCAGCAGCCAAGAGGGCGGGCTAGCGGGAGAGTACACCGGGGAGCTGTTTTTT
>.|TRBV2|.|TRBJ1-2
CASIRGAGGYTF
TGTGCCAGCATCAGGGGAGCCGGCGGCTACACCTTC
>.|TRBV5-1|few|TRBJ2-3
CASTLGSGDTDTQYF
TGCGCCAGCACCCTGGGGAGCGGCGACACAGATACGCAGTATTTT
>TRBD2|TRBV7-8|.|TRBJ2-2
CASSLSGGTGELFF
TGTGCCAGCAGCTTGAGCGGGGGCACCGGGGAGCTGTTTTTT
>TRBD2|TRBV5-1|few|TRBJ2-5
CASSPSGKETQYF
TGCGCCAGCAGCCCCAGCGGGAAAGAGACCCAGTACTTC
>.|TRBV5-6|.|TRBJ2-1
CASSLALRSEQFF
TGTGCCAGCAGCTTGGCCCTACGGAGCGAGCAGTTCTTC
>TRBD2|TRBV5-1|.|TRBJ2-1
CASSSGLAGAQGVNEQFF
TGCGCCAGCAGCTCGGGACTAGCGGGGGCACAAGGGGTCAATGAGCAGTTCTTC
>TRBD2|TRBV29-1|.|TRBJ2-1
CSVGATSGAYNEQFF
TGCAGCGTCGGAGCGACTAGCGGGGCCTACAATGAGCAGTTCTTC
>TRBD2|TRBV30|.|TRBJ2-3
CAWHTLAPRRDTQYF
TGTGCCTGGCATACACTAGCGCCCAGGAGGGATACGCAGTATTTT
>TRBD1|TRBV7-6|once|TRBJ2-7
CASSRGGSGQGVYEQYF
TGTGCCAGCAGCCGTGGAGGTTCGGGACAGGGTGTCTACGAGCAGTACTTC
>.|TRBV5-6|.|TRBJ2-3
CASSSQGPDTQYF
TGTGCCAGCAGCTCACAGGGTCCAGATACGCAGTATTTT
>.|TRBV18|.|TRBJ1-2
CASSEYRDDYGYTF
TGTGCCAGCTCCGAGTACAGGGATGACTATGGCTACACCTTC
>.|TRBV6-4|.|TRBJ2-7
CARTGDEQYF
TGTGCCAGAACAGGAGACGAGCAGTACTTC
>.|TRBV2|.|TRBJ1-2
CASSEATGNYGYTF
TGTGCCAGCAGTGAGGCGACAGGAAACTATGGCTACACCTTC
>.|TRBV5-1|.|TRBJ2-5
CASSLMGGDQETQYF
TGCGCCAGCAGCTTGATGGGGGGAGACCAAGAGACCCAGTACTTC
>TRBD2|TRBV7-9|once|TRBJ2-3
CASSPGTSGRTDTQYF
TGTGCCAGCAGCCCCGGGACTAGCGGGAGAACAGATACGCAGTATTTT
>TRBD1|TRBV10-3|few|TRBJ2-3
CAISPGTGGGRGSDTQYF
TGTGCCATCAGCCCCGGGACAGGGGGCGGGAGGGGATCAGATACGCAGTATTTT
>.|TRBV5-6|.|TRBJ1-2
CASSLGGLTHSGGGYTF
TGTGCCAGCAGCCTTGGAGGACTCACCCACAGCGGAGGGGGCTACACCTTC
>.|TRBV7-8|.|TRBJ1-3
CASSLGVDSGNTIYF
TGTGCCAGCAGCTTAGGAGTCGACTCTGGAAACACCATATATTTT
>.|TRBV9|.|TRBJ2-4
CASSVDTLNIQYF
TGTGCCAGCAGCGTGGACACTCTAAACATTCAGTACTTC
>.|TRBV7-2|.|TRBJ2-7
CASSRSGEQYF
TGTGCCAGCAGCCGGAGCGGGGAGCAGTACTTC
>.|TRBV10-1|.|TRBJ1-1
CASSESQDTEAFF
TGCGCCAGCAGTGAGTCTCAGGACACTGAAGCTTTCTTT
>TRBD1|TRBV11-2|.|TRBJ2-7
CASSLGQGDINEQYF
TGTGCCAGCAGCTTAGGACAGGGGGACATTAACGAGCAGTACTTC
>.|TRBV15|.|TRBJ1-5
CATSKWQGGINQPQHF
TGTGCCACCAGCAAGTGGCAGGGCGGTATCAATCAGCCCCAGCATTTT
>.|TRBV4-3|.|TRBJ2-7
CASSQDLAGWFVEQYF
TGCGCCAGCAGCCAAGATCTGGCAGGGTGGTTCGTCGAGCAGTACTTC
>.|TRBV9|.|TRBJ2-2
CASSVDGSNTGELFF
TGTGCCAGCAGCGTAGACGGGAGTAACACCGGGGAGCTGTTTTTT
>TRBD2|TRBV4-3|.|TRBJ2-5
CASSQDLGAGGETQYF
TGCGCCAGCAGCCAAGATTTAGGGGCGGGAGGAGAGACCCAGTACTTC
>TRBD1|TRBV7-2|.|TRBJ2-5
CASSLEAGGVAAQYF
TGTGCCAGCAGCTTAGAGGCAGGGGGCGTAGCTGCCCAGTACTTC
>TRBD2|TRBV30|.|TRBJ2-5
CAWSRTSGGETQYF
TGTGCCTGGAGCCGGACTAGCGGGGGGGAGACCCAGTACTTC
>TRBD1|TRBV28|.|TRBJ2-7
CASRGGTGVNEQYF
TGTGCCAGCAGGGGCGGGACAGGGGTTAACGAGCAGTACTTC
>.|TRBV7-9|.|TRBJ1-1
CASSPGGVEAFF
TGTGCCAGCAGCCCCGGCGGGGTAGAAGCTTTCTTT
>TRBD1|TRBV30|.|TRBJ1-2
CAWSYRGYYGYTF
TGTGCCTGGAGCTACAGGGGTTACTATGGCTACACCTTC
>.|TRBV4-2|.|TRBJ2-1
CASSQDPDQEGFF
TGTGCCAGCAGCCAGGACCCAGACCAGGAGGGGTTCTTC
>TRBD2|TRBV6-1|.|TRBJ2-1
CASSVSTSGRADEQFF
TGTGCCAGCAGTGTGAGCACTAGCGGGAGAGCGGATGAGCAGTTCTTC
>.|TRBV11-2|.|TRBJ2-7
CASSPRRGEYEQYF
TGTGCCAGCAGCCCCCGCAGGGGTGAGTACGAGCAGTACTTC
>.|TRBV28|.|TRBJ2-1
CASTTGHSYNEQFF
TGTGCCAGCACTACAGGGCACTCCTACAATGAGCAGTTCTTC
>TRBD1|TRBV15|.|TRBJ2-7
CATSRETGGVGEQYF
TGTGCCACCAGCAGAGAGACAGGGGGGGTGGGGGAGCAGTACTTC
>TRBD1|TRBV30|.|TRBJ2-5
CAWDRGPETQYF
TGTGCCTGGGACAGGGGGCCAGAGACCCAGTACTTC
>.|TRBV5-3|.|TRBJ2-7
CARDPHDQGDEQYF
TGTGCCAGAGACCCACACGACCAGGGCGACGAGCAGTACTTC
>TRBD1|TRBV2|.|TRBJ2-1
CASRQTGGRFF
TGTGCCAGCAGACAAACAGGGGGTAGGTTCTTC
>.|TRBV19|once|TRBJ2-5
CASTDTGGQGQTQYF
TGTGCCAGTACCGATACGGGTGGGCAGGGTCAGACCCAGTACTTC
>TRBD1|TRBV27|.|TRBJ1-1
CASSLLGQGGTEAFF
TGTGCCAGCAGTTTATTGGGACAGGGAGGAACTGAAGCTTTCTTT
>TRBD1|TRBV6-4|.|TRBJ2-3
CASSENGQVSSTDTQYF
TGTGCCAGCAGCGAAAACGGACAGGTCTCTAGCACAGATACGCAGTATTTT
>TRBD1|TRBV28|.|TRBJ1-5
CAIRPGTGDQPQHF
TGTGCCATCCGACCCGGGACAGGGGATCAGCCCCAGCATTTT
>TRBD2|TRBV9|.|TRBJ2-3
CASSGQGGSVFTDTQYF
TGTGCCAGCAGCGGCCAGGGCGGGAGCGTTTTCACAGATACGCAGTATTTT
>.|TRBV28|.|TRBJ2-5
CASSLSPQGGETQYF
TGTGCCAGCAGTTTATCCCCTCAGGGGGGAGAGACCCAGTACTTC
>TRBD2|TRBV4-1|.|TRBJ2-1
CASRGVRGSLRTSGSYNEQFF
TGCGCCAGCAGGGGGGTGCGAGGGAGTTTACGGACTAGCGGATCCTACAATGAGCAGTTCTTC
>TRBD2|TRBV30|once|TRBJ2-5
CAWSGWEAGEKTQYF
TGTGCCTGGAGTGGGTGGGAGGCGGGGGAAAAGACCCAGTACTTC
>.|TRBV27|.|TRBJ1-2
CASSLEGTWARYRYGYTF
TGTGCCAGCAGTTTAGAAGGGACATGGGCCCGCTATCGCTATGGCTACACCTTC
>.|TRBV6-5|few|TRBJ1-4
CASSYVQAGGGEKLFF
TGTGCCAGCAGTTACGTACAGGCCGGGGGAGGAGAAAAACTGTTTTTT
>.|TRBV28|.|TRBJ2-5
CASSLLLGSGETQYF
TGTGCCAGCAGTTTACTACTCGGGAGTGGTGAGACCCAGTACTTC
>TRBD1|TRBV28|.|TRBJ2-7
CASSPGQGRTYEQYF
TGTGCCAGCAGCCCGGGACAGGGGCGAACCTACGAGCAGTACTTC
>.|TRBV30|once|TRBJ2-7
CAWSVKTLKREHEQYF
TGTGCCTGGAGTGTAAAGACATTAAAACGGGAGCACGAGCAGTACTTC